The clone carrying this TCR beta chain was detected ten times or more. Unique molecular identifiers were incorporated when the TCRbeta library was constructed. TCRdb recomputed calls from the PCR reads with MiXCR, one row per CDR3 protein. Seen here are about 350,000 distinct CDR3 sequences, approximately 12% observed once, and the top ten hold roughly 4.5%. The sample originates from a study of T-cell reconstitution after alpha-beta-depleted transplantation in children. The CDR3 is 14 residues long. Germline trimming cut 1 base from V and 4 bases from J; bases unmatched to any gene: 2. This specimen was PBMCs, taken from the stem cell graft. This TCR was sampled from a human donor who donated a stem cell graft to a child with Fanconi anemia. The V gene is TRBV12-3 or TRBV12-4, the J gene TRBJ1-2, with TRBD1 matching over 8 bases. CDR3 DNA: TGTGCCAGCAGTTTAGTAGGGACAGGCTATGGCTACACCTTC. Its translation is CASSLVGTGYGYTF.